Following are 8 T cell receptor beta chains from one sample sequenced in a study of beta chain features in type 1 diabetes (dated by TCRdb to 2016 to 2019). To prepare the library, the immunoSEQ multiplex PCR assay was applied. The entire isolated RNA was reverse transcribed using the High Capacity cDNA Reverse Transcription Kit, and thus expressed TCRB transcripts were sequenced. TCRdb holds this immuneACCESS table with in-frame rearrangements only. Some clones are missing; in checked studies, unresolved V genes explain under half, and the rest has no known cause. Across this sample there are about 340,000 clones, with roughly 13% seen only once. Roughly 0.015% of the sample is taken by the ten largest. No antigen has been identified for these receptors. Here is what the overall study found, with its caveats: Type 1 diabetes patients showed a moderate but significant shortening of TCRB CDR3 length in all four CD4+ subsets.

Sequencing was performed on naive CD4+ T cells from blood. This specimen's cell subset or site label, per the study, means: true naive CD4+ T cells. These receptors were obtained from a young woman with type 1 diabetes.

In this sample, this clone turned up a few times. Other nucleotide sequences from this sample produce the same CDR3. This chain joins TRBV29-1 and TRBJ1-1; D possibly corresponds to TRBD1 (5 bases). Trimming removed 6 bases from V and 0 bases from J, with 11 bases in between. The V gene's germline CDR1 is SQVTM and CDR2 ANQGSEA. The CDR3 totals 13 residues. CDR3 nucleotides: TGCAGCGTCGCTGGACAACTGAACACTGAAGCTTTCTTT. This sequence encodes CSVAGQLNTEAFF.

This clone has only a few counts. The V gene is TRBV7-9, the J gene TRBJ2-7; perhaps TRBD1 as D (6 bases). This CDR3 spans 14 amino acids. Trimming left V 5 bases short and J 0 bases short, with 11 bases between. Germline V gene data show CDR1 as SEHNR and CDR2 as FQNEAQ (reference sequence). CDR3 loop: CASSQRGSSYEQYV. The CDR3 bases are TGTGCCAGCAGCCAGAGGGGGAGCTCCTACGAGCAGTACGTC.

The sample holds a few counts of this clone. This chain connects TRBV7-2 to TRBJ2-7, with a weak D call TRBD1 (6 bases). Germline CDR1 is SGHTA and CDR2 is FQGNSA. The CDR3 runs to 17 residues. V lost 5 bases to trimming and J lost 0 bases, with 20 bases between them. CDR3 DNA: TGTGCCAGCAGCGTACAGGGTGGCGGCTCTAGCTCCTACGAGCAGTACTTC. Amino acid sequence: CASSVQGGGSSSYEQYF. The entire variable domain, with the rest obtained from reference TRBV7-2 and TRBJ2-7, is as follows: GAGVSQSPSNKVTEKGKDVELRCDPISGHTALYWYRQSLGQGLEFLIYFQGNSAPDKSGLPSDRFSAERTGGSVSTLTIQRTQQEDSAVYLCASSVQGGGSSSYEQYFGPGTRLTVT.

This clone was counted between two and nine times. The CDR3 spells CASSPGTSSYEQYF. CDR3 in DNA: TGTGCCAGCTCACCTGGGACAAGCTCCTACGAGCAGTACTTC. The rearrangement joins TRBV18 to TRBJ2-7, with a tentative D call TRBD1 (6 bases). Trimming took off 3 bases at V and 0 bases at J, with 9 bases between the two ends. This CDR3 region has 14 residues. From germline, CDR1 is KGHSH and CDR2 LQKENI.

The CDR3 region is CASSPREGRKGDEQFF. CDR3 nucleotides: TGCGCCAGCAGCCCCCGGGAGGGCCGGAAAGGGGATGAGCAGTTCTTC. The chain carries TRBV4-3 and TRBJ2-1; 8 bases are a match to TRBD2. The CDR3 runs 16 residues. Germline loops: CDR1 LGHNA, CDR2 YSLEER. With 4 bases clipped from V and 8 bases from J, the junction kept 13 bases outside the gene matches.

This clone was observed a few times. This sequence joins TRBV11-2 and TRBJ2-3; D is ambiguous. The germline CDR1 and CDR2 sequences are SGHAT and FQNNGV. The CDR3 runs 13 residues. Trimming stripped 2 bases from V and 0 bases from J, with 3 bases between. The CDR3 sequence is CASSLPSTDTQYF. The DNA for the CDR3 is TGTGCCAGCAGCTTACCTAGCACAGATACGCAGTATTTT.

This clone appeared a few times. This chain uses TRBV7-9 with TRBJ1-4; perhaps TRBD1 as D (5 bases). There are 14 residues in the CDR3. V gave up 2 bases and J gave up 11 bases, with 15 bases separating them. Per germline, CDR1 SEHNR and CDR2 FQNEAQ (reference sequence). CDR3 amino acids: CASSLRGEADKLFF. As DNA, the CDR3 is TGTGCCAGCAGCTTAAGGGGTGAGGCGGACAAACTGTTTTTT.

The chain employs TRBV7-9 and TRBJ2-2; TRBD2 aligns across 7 bases. The trim removed 5 bases at V and 7 bases at J, leaving 13 bases unmatched. Germline CDR1 and CDR2: SEHNR and FQNEAQ (reference sequence). CDR3 length equals 16 residues. Here the CDR3 reads CASSPQRDAEGGELFF. CDR3 nucleotide sequence: TGTGCCAGCAGCCCCCAGCGGGACGCCGAGGGCGGGGAGCTGTTTTTT.